The clone carrying this T cell receptor (beta chain) was found a few times. Its antigen is undetermined. In TCRdb, the reads were re-called with MiXCR into one record per CDR3 protein. In the table there are about 240,000 distinct CDR3 sequences, approximately 13% of which are singletons. The data are from a study of T cell repertoires in cytomegalovirus infection. As for the study in general: TCR beta signatures that were public indicated CMV infection and matching HLA type.

CDR3 length equals 14 residues. Germline values: CDR1 DFQATT, CDR2 SNEGSKA (reference sequence). Study conclusions and caveats: HLA-C-restricted, CMV-specific TCR beta clonotypes were dominant ex vivo.

V gene TRBV20-1 combines with J gene TRBJ2-3, with D perhaps TRBD1 or TRBD2 (6 bases each). The sequence was collected from a human donor in good health (CMV status not recorded). Some clones in this sample may be carry-over from other donors' samples. Sequencing was done on a sample of PBMCs. This CDR3 is CSAPGAGSTDTQYF. The CDR3 DNA reads TGCAGCGCCCCGGGGGCGGGGAGCACAGATACGCAGTATTTT.